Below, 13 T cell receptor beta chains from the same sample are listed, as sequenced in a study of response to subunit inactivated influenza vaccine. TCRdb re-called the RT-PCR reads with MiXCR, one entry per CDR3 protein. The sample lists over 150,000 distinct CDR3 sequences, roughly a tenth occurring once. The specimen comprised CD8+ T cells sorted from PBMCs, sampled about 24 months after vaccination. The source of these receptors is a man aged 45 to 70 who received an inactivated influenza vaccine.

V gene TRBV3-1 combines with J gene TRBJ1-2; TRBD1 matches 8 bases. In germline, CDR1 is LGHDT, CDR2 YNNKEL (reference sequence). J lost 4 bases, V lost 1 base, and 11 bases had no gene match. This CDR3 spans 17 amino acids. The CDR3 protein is CASSQASAGGFVYGYTF. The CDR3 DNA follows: TGTGCCAGCAGCCAAGCCTCGGCAGGGGGCTTCGTCTATGGCTACACCTTC.

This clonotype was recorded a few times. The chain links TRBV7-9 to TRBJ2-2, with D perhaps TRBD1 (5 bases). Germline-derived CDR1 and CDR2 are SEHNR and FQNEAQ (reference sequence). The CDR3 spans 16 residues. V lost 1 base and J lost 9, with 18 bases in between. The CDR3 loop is CASSLGRVTSGRELFF. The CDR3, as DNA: TGTGCCAGCAGCTTAGGCAGGGTAACATCCGGCCGGGAGCTGTTTTTT.

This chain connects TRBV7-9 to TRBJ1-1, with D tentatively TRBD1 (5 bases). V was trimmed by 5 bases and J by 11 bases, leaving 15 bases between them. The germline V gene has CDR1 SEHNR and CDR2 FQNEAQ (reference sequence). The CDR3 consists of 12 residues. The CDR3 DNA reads TGTGCCAGCAGCCCCTCATTACCAGGGGCTTTCTTT. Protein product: CASSPSLPGAFF.

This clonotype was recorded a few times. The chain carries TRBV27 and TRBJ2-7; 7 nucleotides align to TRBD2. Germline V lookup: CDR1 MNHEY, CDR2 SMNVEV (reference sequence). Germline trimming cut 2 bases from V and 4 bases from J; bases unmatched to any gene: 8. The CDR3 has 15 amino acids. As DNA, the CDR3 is TGTGCCAGCAGTTTAGGAGTTTGGGAGGGTTACGAGCAGTACTTC. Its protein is CASSLGVWEGYEQYF.

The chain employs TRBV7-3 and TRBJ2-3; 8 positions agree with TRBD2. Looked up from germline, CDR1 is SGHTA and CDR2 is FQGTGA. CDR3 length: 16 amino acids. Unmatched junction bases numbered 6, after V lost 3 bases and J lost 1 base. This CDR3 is CASSFLLREGTDTQYF. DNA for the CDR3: TGTGCCAGCAGCTTTCTCTTGCGGGAGGGCACAGATACGCAGTATTTT.

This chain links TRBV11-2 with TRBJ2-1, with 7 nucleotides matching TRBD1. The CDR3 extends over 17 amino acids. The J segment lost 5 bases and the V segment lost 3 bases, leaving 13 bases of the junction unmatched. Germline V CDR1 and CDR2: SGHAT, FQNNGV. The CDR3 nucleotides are TGTGCCAGCAGCTTTCCAGGGGGTGGTAGCGTGAACAATGAGCAGTTCTTC. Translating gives CASSFPGGGSVNNEQFF.

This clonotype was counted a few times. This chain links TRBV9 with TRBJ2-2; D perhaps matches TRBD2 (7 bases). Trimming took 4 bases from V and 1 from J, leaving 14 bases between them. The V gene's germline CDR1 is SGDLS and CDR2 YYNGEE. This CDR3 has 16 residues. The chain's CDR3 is CASSPRAGQNTGELFF. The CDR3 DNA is TGTGCCAGCAGCCCGAGAGCGGGACAGAACACCGGGGAGCTGTTTTTT.

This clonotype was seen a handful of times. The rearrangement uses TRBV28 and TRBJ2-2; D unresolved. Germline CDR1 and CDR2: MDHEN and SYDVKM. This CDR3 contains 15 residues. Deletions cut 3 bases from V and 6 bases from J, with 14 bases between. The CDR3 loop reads CASSFPRNGAGELFF. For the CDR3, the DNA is TGTGCCAGCAGTTTTCCCCGGAACGGCGCCGGGGAGCTGTTTTTT.

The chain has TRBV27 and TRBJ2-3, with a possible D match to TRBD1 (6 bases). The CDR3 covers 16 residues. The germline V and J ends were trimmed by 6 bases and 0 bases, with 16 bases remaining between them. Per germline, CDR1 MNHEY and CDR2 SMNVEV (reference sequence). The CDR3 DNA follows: TGTGCCAGCAGCCTGATAGGGGGAGCGAGCACAGATACGCAGTATTTT. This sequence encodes CASSLIGGASTDTQYF.

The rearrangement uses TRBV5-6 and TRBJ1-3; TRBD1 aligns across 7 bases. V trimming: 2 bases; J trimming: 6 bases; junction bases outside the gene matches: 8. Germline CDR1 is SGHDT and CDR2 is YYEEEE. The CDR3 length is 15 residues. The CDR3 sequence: CASSFGGGSENTIYF. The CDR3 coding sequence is TGTGCCAGCAGCTTTGGAGGGGGCTCCGAAAACACCATATATTTT. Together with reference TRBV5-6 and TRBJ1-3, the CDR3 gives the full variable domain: DAGVTQSPTHLIKTRGQQVTLRCSPKSGHDTVSWYQQALGQGPQFIFQYYEEEERQRGNFPDRFSGHQFPNYSSELNVNALLLGDSALYLCASSFGGGSENTIYFGEGSWLTVV.

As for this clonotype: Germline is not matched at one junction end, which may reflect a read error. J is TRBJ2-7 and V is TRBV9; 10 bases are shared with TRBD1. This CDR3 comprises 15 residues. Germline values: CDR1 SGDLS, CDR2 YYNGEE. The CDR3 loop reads CASSVADRGFYEQHF. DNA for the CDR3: TGTGCCAGCAGCGTAGCGGACAGGGGGTTTTACGAGCAGCACTTC.

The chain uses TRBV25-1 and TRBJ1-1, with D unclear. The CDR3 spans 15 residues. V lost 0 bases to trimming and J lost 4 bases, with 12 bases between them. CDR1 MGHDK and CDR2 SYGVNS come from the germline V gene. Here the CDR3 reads CASSEYGLRVTEAFF. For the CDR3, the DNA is TGTGCCAGCAGTGAATATGGTTTGAGGGTCACTGAAGCTTTCTTT.

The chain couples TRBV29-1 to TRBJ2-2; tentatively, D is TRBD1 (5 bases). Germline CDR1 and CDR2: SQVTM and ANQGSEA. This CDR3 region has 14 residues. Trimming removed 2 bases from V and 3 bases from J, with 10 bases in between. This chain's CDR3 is CSVERQGDTGELFF. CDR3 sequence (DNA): TGCAGCGTTGAACGGCAGGGCGACACCGGGGAGCTGTTTTTT.